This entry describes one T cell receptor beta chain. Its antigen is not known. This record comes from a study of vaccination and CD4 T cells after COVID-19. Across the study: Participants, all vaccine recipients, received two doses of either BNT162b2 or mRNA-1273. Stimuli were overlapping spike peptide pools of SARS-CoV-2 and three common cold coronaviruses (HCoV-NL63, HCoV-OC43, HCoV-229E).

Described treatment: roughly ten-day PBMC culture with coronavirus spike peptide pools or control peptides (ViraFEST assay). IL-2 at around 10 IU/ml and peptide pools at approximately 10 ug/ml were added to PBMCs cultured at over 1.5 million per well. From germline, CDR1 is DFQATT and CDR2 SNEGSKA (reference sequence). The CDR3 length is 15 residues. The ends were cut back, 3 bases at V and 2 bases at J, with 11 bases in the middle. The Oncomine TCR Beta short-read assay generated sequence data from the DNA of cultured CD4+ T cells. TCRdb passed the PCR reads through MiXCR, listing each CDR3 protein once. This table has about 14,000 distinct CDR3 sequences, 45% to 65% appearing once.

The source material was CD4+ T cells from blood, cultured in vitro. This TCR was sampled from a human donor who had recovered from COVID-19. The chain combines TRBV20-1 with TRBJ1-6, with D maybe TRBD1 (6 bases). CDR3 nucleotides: TGCAGTGCTAGGGACAGACGAGCCTATAATTCACCCCTCCACTTT. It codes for CSARDRRAYNSPLHF.